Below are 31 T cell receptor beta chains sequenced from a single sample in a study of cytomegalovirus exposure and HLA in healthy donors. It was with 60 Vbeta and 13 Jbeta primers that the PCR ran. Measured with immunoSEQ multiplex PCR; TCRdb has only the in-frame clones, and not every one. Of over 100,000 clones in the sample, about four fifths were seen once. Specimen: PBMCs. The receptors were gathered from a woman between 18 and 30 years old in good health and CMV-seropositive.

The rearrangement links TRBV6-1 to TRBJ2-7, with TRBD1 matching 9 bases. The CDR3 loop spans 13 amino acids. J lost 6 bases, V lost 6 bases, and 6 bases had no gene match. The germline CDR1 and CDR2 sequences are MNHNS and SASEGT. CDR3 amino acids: CASRWDRVGEQYF. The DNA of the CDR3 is TGTGCCAGCAGATGGGACAGGGTGGGCGAGCAGTACTTC.

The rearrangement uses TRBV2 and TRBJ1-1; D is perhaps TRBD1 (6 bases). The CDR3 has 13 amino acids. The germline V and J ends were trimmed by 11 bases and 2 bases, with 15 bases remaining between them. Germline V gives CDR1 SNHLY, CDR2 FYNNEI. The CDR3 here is CAGGTGQNTEAFF. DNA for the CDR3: TGTGCCGGGGGCACAGGACAAAACACTGAAGCTTTCTTT.

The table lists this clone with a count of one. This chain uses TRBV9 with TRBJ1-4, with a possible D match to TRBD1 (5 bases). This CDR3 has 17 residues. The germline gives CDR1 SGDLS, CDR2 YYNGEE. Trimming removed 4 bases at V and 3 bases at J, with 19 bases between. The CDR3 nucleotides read TGTGCCAGCAGCCCCCGGGGGGGTATTTGGGCTAATGAAAAACTGTTTTTT. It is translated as CASSPRGGIWANEKLFF.

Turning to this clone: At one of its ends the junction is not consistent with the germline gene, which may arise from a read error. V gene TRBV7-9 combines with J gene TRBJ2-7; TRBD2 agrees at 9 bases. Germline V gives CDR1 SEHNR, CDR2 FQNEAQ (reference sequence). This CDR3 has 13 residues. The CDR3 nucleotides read TGTTCCAGCATGCAGCGGGAGGCCTACGAGCAGTACTTC. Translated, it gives CSSMQREAYEQYF. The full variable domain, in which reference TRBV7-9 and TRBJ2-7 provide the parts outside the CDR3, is DTGVSQNPRHKITKRGQNVTFRCDPISEHNRLYWYRQTLGQGPEFLTYFQNEAQLEKSRLLSDRFSAERPKGSFSTLEIQRTEQGDSAMYLCSSMQREAYEQYFGPGTRLTVT.

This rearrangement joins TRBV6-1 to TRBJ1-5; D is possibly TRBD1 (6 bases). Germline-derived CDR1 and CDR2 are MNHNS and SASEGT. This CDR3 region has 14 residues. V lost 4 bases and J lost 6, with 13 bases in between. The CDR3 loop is CASSAQRGGQPQHF. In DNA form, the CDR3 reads TGTGCCAGCAGTGCCCAGAGGGGGGGTCAGCCCCAGCATTTT.

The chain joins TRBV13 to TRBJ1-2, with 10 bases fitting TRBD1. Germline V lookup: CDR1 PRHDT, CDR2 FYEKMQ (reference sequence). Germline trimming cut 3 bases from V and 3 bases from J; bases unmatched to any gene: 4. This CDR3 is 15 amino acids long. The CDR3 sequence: CASSFGQGEDYGYTF. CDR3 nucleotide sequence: TGTGCCAGCAGCTTCGGACAGGGGGAGGACTATGGCTACACCTTC.

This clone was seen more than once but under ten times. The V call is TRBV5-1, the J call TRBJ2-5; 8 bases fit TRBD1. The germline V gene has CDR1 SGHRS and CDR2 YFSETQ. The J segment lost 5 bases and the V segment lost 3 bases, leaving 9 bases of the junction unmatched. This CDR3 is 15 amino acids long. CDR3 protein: CASSSKGRGPETQYF. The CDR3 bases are TGCGCCAGCAGCTCCAAGGGCAGGGGGCCGGAGACCCAGTACTTC.

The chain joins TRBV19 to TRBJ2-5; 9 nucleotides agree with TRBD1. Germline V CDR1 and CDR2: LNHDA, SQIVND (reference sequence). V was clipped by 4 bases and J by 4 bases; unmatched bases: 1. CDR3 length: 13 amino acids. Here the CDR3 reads CASSTGQGETQYF. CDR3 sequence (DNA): TGTGCCAGTAGTACGGGACAGGGAGAGACCCAGTACTTC.

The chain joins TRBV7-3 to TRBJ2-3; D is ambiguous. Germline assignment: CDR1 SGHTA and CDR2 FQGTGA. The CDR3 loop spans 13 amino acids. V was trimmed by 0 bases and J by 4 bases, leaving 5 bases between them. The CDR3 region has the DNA TGTGCCAGCAGCTTAACGCAGTCAGATACGCAGTATTTT. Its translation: CASSLTQSDTQYF.

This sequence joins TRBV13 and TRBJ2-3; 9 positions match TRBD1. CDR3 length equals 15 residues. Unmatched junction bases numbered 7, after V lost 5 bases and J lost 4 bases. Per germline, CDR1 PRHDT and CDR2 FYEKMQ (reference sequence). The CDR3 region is CASSQDRGGSDTQYF. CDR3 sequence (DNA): TGTGCCAGCAGCCAGGACAGGGGAGGGTCAGATACGCAGTATTTT.

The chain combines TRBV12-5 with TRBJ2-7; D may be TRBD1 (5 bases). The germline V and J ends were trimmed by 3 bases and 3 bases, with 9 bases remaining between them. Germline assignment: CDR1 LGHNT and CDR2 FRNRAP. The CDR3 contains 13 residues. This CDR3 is CASGLGHLYEQYF. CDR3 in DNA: TGTGCTAGTGGTTTAGGACACCTCTACGAGCAGTACTTC.

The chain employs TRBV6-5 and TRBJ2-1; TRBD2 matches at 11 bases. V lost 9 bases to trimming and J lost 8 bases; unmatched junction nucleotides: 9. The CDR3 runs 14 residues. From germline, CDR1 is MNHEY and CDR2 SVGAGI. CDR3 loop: CASHVAGGPYEQFF. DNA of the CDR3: TGTGCCAGTCATGTAGCGGGAGGGCCCTATGAGCAGTTCTTC.

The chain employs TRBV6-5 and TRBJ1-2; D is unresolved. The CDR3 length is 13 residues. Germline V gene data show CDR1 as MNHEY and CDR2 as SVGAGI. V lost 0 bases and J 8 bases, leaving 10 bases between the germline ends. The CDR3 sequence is CASSYSLSKGYTF. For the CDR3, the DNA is TGTGCCAGCAGTTACTCATTGAGCAAGGGCTACACCTTC.

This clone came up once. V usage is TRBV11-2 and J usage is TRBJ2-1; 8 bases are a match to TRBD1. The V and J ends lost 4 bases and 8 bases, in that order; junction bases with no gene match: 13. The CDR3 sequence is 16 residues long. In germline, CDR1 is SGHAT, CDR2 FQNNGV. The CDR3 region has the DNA TGTGCCAGCAGCTGGACCACGGGGCAGGGGGCGGATGAGCAGTTCTTC. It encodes CASSWTTGQGADEQFF.

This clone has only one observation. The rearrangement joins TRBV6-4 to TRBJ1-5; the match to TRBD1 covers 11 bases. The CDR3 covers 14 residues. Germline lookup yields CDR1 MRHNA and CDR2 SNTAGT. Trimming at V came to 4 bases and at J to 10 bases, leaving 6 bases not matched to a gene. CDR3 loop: CASSAEDRGHPQHF. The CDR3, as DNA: TGTGCCAGCAGTGCCGAGGACAGGGGGCACCCCCAGCATTTT.

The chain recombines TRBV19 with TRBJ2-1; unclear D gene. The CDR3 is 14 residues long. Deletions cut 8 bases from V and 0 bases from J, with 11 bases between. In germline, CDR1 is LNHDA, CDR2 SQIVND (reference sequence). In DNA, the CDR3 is TGTGCCAGTGGGCCTTTTAGCTCCTACAATGAGCAGTTCTTC. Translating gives CASGPFSSYNEQFF.

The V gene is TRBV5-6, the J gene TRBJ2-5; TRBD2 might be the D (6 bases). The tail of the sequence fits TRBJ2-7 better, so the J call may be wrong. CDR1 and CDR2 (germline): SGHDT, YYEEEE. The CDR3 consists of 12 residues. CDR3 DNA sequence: TGTGTCAGTGGCAGGGAGGAGTACGAGCAGTACTTC. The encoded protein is CVSGREEYEQYF.

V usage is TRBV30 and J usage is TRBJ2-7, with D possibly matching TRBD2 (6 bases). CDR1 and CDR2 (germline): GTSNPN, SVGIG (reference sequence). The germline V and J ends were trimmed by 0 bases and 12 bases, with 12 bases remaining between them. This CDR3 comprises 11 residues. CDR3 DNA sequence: TGTGCCTGGAGTGTAGGGCTGGAGGGGTACTTC. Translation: CAWSVGLEGYF.

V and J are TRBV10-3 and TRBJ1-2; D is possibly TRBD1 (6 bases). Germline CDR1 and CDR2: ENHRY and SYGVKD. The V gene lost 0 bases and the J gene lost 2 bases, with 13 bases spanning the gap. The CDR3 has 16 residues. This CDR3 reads CAISESQGPGNYGYTF. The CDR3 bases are TGTGCCATCAGTGAGTCGCAGGGGCCCGGGAACTATGGCTACACCTTC.

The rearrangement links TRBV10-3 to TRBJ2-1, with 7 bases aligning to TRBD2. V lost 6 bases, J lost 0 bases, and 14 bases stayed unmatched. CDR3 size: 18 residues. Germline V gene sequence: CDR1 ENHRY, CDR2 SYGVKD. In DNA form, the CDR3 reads TGTGCCATCAGGAGGAGTCCGACTAGCAGAATCTCCTACAATGAGCAGTTCTTC. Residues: CAIRRSPTSRISYNEQFF.

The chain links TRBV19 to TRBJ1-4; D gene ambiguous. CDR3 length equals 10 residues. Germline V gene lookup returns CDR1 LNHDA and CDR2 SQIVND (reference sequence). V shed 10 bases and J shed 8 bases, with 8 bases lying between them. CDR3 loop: CATFREKLFF. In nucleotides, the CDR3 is TGTGCCACCTTTAGAGAAAAACTGTTTTTT.

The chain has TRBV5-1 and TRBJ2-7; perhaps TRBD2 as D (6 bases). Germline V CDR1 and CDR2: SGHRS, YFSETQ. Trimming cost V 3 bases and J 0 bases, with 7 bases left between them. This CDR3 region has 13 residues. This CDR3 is CASSSGSSYEQYF. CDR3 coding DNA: TGCGCCAGCAGCTCCGGGAGCTCCTACGAGCAGTACTTC.

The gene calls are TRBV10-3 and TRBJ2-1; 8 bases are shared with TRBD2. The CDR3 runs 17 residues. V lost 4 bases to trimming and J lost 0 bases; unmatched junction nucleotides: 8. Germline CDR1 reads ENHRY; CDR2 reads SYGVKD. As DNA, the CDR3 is TGTGCCATCAGTGGTACTAGCGGAGGAGGCTCCTACAATGAGCAGTTCTTC. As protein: CAISGTSGGGSYNEQFF.

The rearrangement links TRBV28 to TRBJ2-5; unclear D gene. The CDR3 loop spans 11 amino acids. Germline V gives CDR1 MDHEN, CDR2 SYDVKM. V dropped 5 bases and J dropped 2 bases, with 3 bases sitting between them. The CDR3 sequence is CASSHQETQYF. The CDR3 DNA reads TGTGCCAGCAGTCATCAAGAGACCCAGTACTTC.

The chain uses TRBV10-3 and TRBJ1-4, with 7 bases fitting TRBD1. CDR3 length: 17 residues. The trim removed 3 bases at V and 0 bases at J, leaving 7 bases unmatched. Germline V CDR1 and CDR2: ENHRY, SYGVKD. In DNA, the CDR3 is TGTGCCATCAGTGACCATGACAGGGATGCAACTAATGAAAAACTGTTTTTT. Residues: CAISDHDRDATNEKLFF.

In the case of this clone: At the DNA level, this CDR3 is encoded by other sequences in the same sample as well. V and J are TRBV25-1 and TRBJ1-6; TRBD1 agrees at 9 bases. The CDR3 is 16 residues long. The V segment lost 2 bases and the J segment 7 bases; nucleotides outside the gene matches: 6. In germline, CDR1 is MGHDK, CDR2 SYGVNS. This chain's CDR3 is CASSEPRQGGNSPLHF. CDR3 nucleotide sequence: TGTGCCAGCAGTGAACCCCGACAGGGGGGAAATTCACCCCTCCACTTT.

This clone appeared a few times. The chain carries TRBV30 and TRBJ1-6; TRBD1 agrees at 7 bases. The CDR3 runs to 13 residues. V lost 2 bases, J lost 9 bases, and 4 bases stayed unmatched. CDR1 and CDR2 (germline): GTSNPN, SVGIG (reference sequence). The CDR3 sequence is CAWSHRGGSPLHF. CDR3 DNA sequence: TGTGCCTGGAGTCACAGGGGAGGTTCACCCCTCCACTTT.

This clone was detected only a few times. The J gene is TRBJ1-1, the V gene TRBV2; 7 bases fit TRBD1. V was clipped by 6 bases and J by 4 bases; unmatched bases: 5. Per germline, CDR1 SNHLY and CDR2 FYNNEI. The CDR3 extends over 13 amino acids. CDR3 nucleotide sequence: TGTGCCAGCAGGGACTCAGGGGGCACTGAAGCTTTCTTT. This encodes CASRDSGGTEAFF.

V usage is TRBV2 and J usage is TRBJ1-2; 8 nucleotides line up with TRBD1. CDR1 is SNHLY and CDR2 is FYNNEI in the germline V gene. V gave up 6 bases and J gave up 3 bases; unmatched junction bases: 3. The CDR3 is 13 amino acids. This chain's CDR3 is CASSGQGDYGYTF. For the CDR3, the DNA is TGTGCCAGCAGCGGACAGGGTGACTATGGCTACACCTTC.

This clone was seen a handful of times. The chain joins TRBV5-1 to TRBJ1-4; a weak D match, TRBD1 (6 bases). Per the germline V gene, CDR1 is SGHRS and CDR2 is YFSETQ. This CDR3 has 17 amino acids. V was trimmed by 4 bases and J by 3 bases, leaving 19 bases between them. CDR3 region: CASSRAGAPGANEKLFF. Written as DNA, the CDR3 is TGCGCCAGCAGCCGGGCAGGGGCGCCAGGCGCTAATGAAAAACTGTTTTTT. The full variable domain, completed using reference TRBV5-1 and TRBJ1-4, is KAGVTQTPRYLIKTRGQQVTLSCSPISGHRSVSWYQQTPGQGLQFLFEYFSETQRNKGNFPGRFSGRQFSNSRSEMNVSTLELGDSALYLCASSRAGAPGANEKLFFGSGTQLSVL.

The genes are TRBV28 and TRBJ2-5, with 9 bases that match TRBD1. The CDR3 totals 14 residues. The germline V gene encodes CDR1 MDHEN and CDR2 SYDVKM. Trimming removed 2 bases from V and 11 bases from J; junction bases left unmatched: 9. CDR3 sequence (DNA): TGTGCCAGCAGTTTACTACAGGGGGCACGGGAGCAGTACTTC. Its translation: CASSLLQGAREQYF. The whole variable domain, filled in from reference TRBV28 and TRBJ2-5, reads DVKVTQSSRYLVKRTGEKVFLECVQDMDHENMFWYRQDPGLGLRLIYFSYDVKMKEKGDIPEGYSVSREKKERFSLILESASTNQTSMYLCASSLLQGAREQYFGPGTRLLVL.